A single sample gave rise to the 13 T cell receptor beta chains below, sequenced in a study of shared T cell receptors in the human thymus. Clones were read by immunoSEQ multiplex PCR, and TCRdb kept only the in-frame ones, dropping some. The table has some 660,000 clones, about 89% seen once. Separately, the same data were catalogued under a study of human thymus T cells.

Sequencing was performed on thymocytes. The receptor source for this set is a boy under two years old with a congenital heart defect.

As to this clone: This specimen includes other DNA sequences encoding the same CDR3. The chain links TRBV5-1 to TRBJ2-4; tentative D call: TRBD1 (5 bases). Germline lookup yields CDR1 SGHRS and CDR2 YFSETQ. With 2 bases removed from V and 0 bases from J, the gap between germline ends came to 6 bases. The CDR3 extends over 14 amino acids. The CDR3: CASSLDRAKNIQYF. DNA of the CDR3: TGCGCCAGCAGCTTAGACAGAGCCAAAAACATTCAGTACTTC.

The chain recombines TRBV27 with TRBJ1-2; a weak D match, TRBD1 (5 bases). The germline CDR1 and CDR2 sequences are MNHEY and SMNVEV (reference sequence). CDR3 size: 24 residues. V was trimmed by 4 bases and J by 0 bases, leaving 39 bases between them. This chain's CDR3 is CASSSYPGSPNPRPLTLPNYGYTF. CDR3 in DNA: TGTGCCAGCAGTTCGTACCCAGGGTCTCCTAACCCACGACCGCTAACCCTTCCTAACTATGGCTACACCTTC.

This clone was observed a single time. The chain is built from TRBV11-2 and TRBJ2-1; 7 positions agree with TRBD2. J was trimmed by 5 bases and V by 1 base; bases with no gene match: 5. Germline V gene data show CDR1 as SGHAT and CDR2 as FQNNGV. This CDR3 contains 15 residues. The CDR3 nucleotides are TGTGCCAGCAGCTTAGGCGGACTAGGACACAATGAGCAGTTCTTC. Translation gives CASSLGGLGHNEQFF. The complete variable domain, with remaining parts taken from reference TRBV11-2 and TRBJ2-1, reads EAGVAQSPRYKIIEKRQSVAFWCNPISGHATLYWYQQILGQGPKLLIQFQNNGVVDDSQLPKDRFSAERLKGVDSTLKIQPAKLEDSAVYLCASSLGGLGHNEQFFGPGTRLTVL.

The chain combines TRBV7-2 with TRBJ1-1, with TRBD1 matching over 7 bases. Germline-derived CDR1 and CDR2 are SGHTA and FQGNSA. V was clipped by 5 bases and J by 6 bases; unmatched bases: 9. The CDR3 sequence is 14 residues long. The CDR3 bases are TGTGCCAGCAGCCCCCCCAGGGGGAGCCCTGAAGCTTTCTTT. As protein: CASSPPRGSPEAFF. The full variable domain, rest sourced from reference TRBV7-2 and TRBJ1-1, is GAGVSQSPSNKVTEKGKDVELRCDPISGHTALYWYRQSLGQGLEFLIYFQGNSAPDKSGLPSDRFSAERTGGSVSTLTIQRTQQEDSAVYLCASSPPRGSPEAFFGQGTRLTVV.

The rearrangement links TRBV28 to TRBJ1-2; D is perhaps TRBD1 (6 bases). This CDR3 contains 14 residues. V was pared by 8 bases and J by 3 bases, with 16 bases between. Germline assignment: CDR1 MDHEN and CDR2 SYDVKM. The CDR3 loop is CASRGQGMDYGYTF. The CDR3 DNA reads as TGTGCCAGCCGGGGTCAGGGGATGGACTATGGCTACACCTTC.

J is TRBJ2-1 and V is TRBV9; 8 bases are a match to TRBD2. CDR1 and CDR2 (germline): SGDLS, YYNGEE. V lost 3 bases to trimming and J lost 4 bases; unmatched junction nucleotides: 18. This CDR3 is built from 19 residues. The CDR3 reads CASSALNPPRLAGYNEQFF. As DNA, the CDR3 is TGTGCCAGCAGCGCCCTCAACCCCCCCAGGCTAGCGGGTTACAATGAGCAGTTCTTC.

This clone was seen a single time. This chain's CDR3 is CASSQSSILSAEVNQPQHF. The CDR3 DNA reads as TGCGCCAGCAGCCAATCCAGCATTCTTAGCGCGGAGGTCAATCAGCCCCAGCATTTT. V gene TRBV4-3 combines with J gene TRBJ1-5; unclear D gene. CDR1 and CDR2 from the germline V gene are LGHNA and YSLEER. The CDR3 sequence is 19 residues long. Trimming took 2 bases from V and 3 from J, leaving 23 bases between them.

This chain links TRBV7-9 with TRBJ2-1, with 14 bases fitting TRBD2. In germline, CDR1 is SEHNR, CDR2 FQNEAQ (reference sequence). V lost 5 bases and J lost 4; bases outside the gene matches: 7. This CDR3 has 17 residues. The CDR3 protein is CASSKGLAGGWYNEQFF. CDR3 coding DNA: TGTGCCAGCAGCAAAGGACTAGCGGGGGGTTGGTACAATGAGCAGTTCTTC. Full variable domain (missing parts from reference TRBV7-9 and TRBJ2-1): DTGVSQNPRHKITKRGQNVTFRCDPISEHNRLYWYRQTLGQGPEFLTYFQNEAQLEKSRLLSDRFSAERPKGSFSTLEIQRTEQGDSAMYLCASSKGLAGGWYNEQFFGPGTRLTVL.

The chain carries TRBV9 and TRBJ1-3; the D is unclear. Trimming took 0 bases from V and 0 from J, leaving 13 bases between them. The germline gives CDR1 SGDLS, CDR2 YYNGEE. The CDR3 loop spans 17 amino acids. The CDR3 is CASSVVETRNSGNTIYF. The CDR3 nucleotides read TGTGCCAGCAGCGTAGTCGAGACACGTAACTCTGGAAACACCATATATTTT.

CDR3 DNA sequence: TGTGCCTGGAGTGTACCACAGCCTGGAAACACCATATATTTT. It specifies CAWSVPQPGNTIYF. The rearrangement links TRBV30 to TRBJ1-3; D ambiguous. Trimming pared 0 bases from V and 2 bases from J, leaving 8 bases between. CDR3 length equals 14 residues. The germline V gene encodes CDR1 GTSNPN and CDR2 SVGIG (reference sequence).

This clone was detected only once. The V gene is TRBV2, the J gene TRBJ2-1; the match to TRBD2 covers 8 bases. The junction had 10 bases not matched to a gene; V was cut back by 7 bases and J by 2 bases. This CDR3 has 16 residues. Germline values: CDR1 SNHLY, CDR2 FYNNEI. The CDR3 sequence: CASTRSGSGAYNEQFF. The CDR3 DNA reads TGTGCCAGCACTCGAAGCGGGAGTGGCGCCTACAATGAGCAGTTCTTC.

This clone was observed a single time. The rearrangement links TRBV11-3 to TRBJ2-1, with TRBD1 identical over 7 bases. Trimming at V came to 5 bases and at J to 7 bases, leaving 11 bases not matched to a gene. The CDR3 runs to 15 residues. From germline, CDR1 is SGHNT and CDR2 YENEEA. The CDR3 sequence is CASSQGVQDANEQFF. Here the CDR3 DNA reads TGTGCCAGCAGCCAGGGGGTGCAGGACGCGAATGAGCAGTTCTTC.

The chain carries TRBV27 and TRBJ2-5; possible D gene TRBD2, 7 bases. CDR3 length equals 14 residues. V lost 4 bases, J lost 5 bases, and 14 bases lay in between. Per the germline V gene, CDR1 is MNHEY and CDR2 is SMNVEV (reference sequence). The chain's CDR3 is CASSSGRGLETQYF. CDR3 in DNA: TGTGCCAGCAGTTCGGGGCGGGGGCTCGAGACCCAGTACTTC.